The rows below give T cell receptor beta chains drawn from one sample of a study of blood T cell repertoires in COVID-19. Profiling relied on immunoSEQ multiplex PCR, and the TCRdb table lists in-frame clones only, not all of them. The sample has a few hundred thousand clones; more than 70% are singletons. Material: peripheral blood. The origin of the receptors is a man between 40 and 49 years old with acute or convalescent COVID-19. Each CDR3 is given with its conserved first and last residue. A D gene is named only where the DNA matches it firmly. Expanded clones get a size class; other rows say once, few or many, or leave the size out.

cdr3_nt: TGTGCCAGCAGCCCGGGACAGGACCTCTCCTACGAGCAGTACTTC
cdr3_aa: CASSPGQDLSYEQYF
clone_size: -
j_call: TRBJ2-7
d_call: TRBD1
v_call: TRBV11-2

cdr3_nt: TGTGCCAGCAGACTCGGGGACAGGCGATCCTACGAGCAGTACTTC
cdr3_aa: CASRLGDRRSYEQYF
clone_size: -
j_call: TRBJ2-7
d_call: TRBD1
v_call: TRBV6-5

cdr3_nt: TGTGCCAGCAGCTTACTCGCGGGGGCCTCCTACAATGAGCAGTTCTTC
cdr3_aa: CASSLLAGASYNEQFF
clone_size: -
j_call: TRBJ2-1
d_call: -
v_call: TRBV7-3

cdr3_nt: TGTGCCAGCAGCCGCCTAGCGGGGGACACAGATACGCAGTATTTT
cdr3_aa: CASSRLAGDTDTQYF
clone_size: once
j_call: TRBJ2-3
d_call: TRBD2
v_call: TRBV6-5

cdr3_nt: TGTGCCAGCAGCCCCCTAGGAAACACCATATATTTT
cdr3_aa: CASSPLGNTIYF
clone_size: -
j_call: TRBJ1-3
d_call: -
v_call: TRBV9

cdr3_nt: TGTGCTAGTGGGCCTCGGACAGGGTTGTTGGGCTACACCTTC
cdr3_aa: CASGPRTGLLGYTF
clone_size: -
j_call: TRBJ1-2
d_call: TRBD1
v_call: TRBV12-5

cdr3_nt: TGTGCCAGCAGCTTCATCCAGAACACTGAAGCTTTCTTT
cdr3_aa: CASSFIQNTEAFF
clone_size: -
j_call: TRBJ1-1
d_call: -
v_call: TRBV7-2

cdr3_nt: TGTGCCAGCAGCTTAGGGCAGAATTCACCCCTCCACTTT
cdr3_aa: CASSLGQNSPLHF
clone_size: -
j_call: TRBJ1-6
d_call: -
v_call: TRBV7-9

cdr3_nt: TGTGCCATCAGTGAGTCGCGGGAGCCCTACAATGAGCAGTTCTTC
cdr3_aa: CAISESREPYNEQFF
clone_size: -
j_call: TRBJ2-1
d_call: TRBD2
v_call: TRBV10-3

cdr3_nt: TGTGCCAGCAGTTACTCGAGCCCCGGCAGGGGATCAGCTTTCTTT
cdr3_aa: CASSYSSPGRGSAFF
clone_size: -
j_call: TRBJ1-1
d_call: -
v_call: TRBV6-5

cdr3_nt: TGTGCCAGCAGAGAAAGACAGGTGGCTCGTGGCTACACCTTC
cdr3_aa: CASRERQVARGYTF
clone_size: -
j_call: TRBJ1-2
d_call: -
v_call: TRBV2

cdr3_nt: TGTGCCAGCAGCTCAAGCGGGACAGGGGATGGCTACACCTTC
cdr3_aa: CASSSSGTGDGYTF
clone_size: -
j_call: TRBJ1-2
d_call: TRBD1
v_call: TRBV7-3

cdr3_nt: TGTGCCTGGATCCTAGCGGGGGGCAATGAGCAGTTCTTC
cdr3_aa: CAWILAGGNEQFF
clone_size: -
j_call: TRBJ2-1
d_call: TRBD2
v_call: TRBV30

cdr3_nt: TGTGCCAGCAGGCTACTAGCTACGACAGATACGCAGTATTTT
cdr3_aa: CASRLLATTDTQYF
clone_size: -
j_call: TRBJ2-3
d_call: -
v_call: TRBV6-6

cdr3_nt: TGTGCCAGCAGCTTCACGGGACAGAGCATTTCACCCCTCCACTTT
cdr3_aa: CASSFTGQSISPLHF
clone_size: -
j_call: TRBJ1-6
d_call: TRBD1
v_call: TRBV11-2

cdr3_nt: TGTGCCAGCAGCCAATTATGGACAGTAACCCACGAGCAGTACTTC
cdr3_aa: CASSQLWTVTHEQYF
clone_size: -
j_call: TRBJ2-7
d_call: -
v_call: TRBV16

cdr3_nt: TGTGCCACCAGCAGAGATGTACTAGCCGCCGGTGAGCAGTTCTTC
cdr3_aa: CATSRDVLAAGEQFF
clone_size: -
j_call: TRBJ2-1
d_call: -
v_call: TRBV15

cdr3_nt: TGTGCCAGCAGCTTAAGACAGGGCTATGGCTACACCTTC
cdr3_aa: CASSLRQGYGYTF
clone_size: -
j_call: TRBJ1-2
d_call: TRBD1
v_call: TRBV7-3

cdr3_nt: TGTGCCAGCGAGAGGACAGGGGAGAACACCGGGGAGCTGTTTTTT
cdr3_aa: CASERTGENTGELFF
clone_size: -
j_call: TRBJ2-2
d_call: TRBD1
v_call: TRBV7-3

cdr3_nt: TGTGCCAGCAGCTACAGGCGGCAGAACACCGGGGAGCTGTTTTTT
cdr3_aa: CASSYRRQNTGELFF
clone_size: -
j_call: TRBJ2-2
d_call: -
v_call: TRBV7-9

cdr3_nt: TGTGCCAGCAGTACGACAGGGGGAAATCAGCCCCAGCATTTT
cdr3_aa: CASSTTGGNQPQHF
clone_size: -
j_call: TRBJ1-5
d_call: TRBD1
v_call: TRBV6-5

cdr3_nt: TGTGCCAGCAGCACCGGGACAGGGGGGTACAATGAGCAGTTCTTC
cdr3_aa: CASSTGTGGYNEQFF
clone_size: -
j_call: TRBJ2-1
d_call: TRBD1
v_call: TRBV7-3